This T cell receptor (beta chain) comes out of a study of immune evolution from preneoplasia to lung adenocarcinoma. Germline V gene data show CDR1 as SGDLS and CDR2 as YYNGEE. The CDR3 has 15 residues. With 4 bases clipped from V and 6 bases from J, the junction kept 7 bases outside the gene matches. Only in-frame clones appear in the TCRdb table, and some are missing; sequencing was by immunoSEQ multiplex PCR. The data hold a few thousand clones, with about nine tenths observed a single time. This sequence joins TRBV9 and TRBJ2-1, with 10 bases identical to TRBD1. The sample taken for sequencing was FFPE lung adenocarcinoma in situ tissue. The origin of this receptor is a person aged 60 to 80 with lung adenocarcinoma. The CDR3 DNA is TGTGCCAGCAGCCAGGGGACAGGGGTTCTCAATGAGCAGTTCTTC. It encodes CASSQGTGVLNEQFF. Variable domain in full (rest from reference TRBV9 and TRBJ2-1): DSGVTQTPKHLITATGQRVTLRCSPRSGDLSVYWYQQSLDQGLQFLIQYYNGEERAKGNILERFSAQQFPDLHSELNLSSLELGDSALYFCASSQGTGVLNEQFFGPGTRLTVL.